This T cell receptor (beta chain) was recovered during a study of T cell changes during pregnancy in multiple sclerosis. The assay was immunoSEQ multiplex PCR, and TCRdb's table has in-frame clones only and misses some. This table has roughly 40,000 clones, around nine tenths appearing once. J gave up 3 bases and V 1 base, and 4 bases lay outside the gene matches. The length of the CDR3 is 16 residues. Germline V gene data show CDR1 as LNHDA and CDR2 as SQIVND (reference sequence). Sequenced here: peripheral blood, sampled before pregnancy. The sequence was obtained from a female donor with multiple sclerosis, enrolled in a pregnancy study. The chain couples TRBV19 to TRBJ1-5; TRBD1 matches 9 bases. This CDR3 reads CASSIARTGANQPQHF. CDR3 bases: TGTGCCAGTAGTATAGCCCGGACAGGGGCCAATCAGCCCCAGCATTTT.